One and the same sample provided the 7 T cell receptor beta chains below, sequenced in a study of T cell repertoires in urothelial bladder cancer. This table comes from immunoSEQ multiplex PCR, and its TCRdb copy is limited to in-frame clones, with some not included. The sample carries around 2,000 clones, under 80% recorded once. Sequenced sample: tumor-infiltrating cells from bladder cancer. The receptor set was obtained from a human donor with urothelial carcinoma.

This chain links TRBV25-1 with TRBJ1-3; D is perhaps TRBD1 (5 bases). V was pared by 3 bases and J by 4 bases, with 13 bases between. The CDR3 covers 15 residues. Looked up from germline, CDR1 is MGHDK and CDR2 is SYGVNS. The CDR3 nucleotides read TGTGCCAGCAGTGAGCGGGGCACGGGAGGAAACACCATATATTTT. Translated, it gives CASSERGTGGNTIYF.

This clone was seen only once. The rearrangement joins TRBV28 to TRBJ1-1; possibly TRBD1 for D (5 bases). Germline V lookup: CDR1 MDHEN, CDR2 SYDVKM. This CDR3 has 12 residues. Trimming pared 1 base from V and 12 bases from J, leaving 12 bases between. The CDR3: CASSLYVQETFF. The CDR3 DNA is TGTGCCAGCAGTTTATATGTACAGGAGACTTTCTTT.

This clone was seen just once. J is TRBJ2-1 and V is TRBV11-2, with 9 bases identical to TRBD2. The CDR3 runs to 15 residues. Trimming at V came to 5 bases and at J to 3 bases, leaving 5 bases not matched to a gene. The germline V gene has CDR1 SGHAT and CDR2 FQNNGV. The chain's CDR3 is CASSGSGSFYNEQFF. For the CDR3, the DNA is TGTGCCAGCAGCGGTAGCGGGAGTTTCTACAATGAGCAGTTCTTC.

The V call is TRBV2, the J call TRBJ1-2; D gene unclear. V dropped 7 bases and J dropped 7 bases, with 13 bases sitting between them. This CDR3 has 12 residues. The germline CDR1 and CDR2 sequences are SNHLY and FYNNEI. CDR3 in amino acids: CASNPPEGGYTF. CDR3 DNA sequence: TGTGCCAGCAATCCCCCGGAGGGTGGCTACACCTTC.

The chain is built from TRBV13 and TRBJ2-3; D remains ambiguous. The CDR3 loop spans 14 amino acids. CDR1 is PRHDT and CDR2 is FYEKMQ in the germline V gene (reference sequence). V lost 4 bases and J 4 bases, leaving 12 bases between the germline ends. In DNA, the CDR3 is TGTGCCAGCAGCTCCTGGGCCTTCCCAGATACGCAGTATTTT. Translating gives CASSSWAFPDTQYF.

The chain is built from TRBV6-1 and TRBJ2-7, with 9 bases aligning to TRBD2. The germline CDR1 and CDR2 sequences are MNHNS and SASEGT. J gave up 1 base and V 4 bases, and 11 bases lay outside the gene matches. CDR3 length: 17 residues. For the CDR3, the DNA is TGTGCCAGCAGTGCTGGGGGGGGTAGCGGGAGTTCCTACGAGCAGTACTTC. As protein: CASSAGGGSGSSYEQYF.

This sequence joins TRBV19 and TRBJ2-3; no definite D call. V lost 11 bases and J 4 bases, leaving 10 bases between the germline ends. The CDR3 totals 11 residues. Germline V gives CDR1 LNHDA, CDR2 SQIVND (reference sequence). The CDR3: CASPKPDTQYF. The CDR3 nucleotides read TGTGCCTCCCCAAAACCAGATACGCAGTATTTT.